The 19 T cell receptor beta chains below all came from one sample that was sequenced in a study of cytomegalovirus exposure and HLA in healthy donors. The PCR employed 60 Vbeta primers together with 13 Jbeta primers. This table comes from immunoSEQ multiplex PCR, and its TCRdb copy is limited to in-frame clones, with some not included. This table holds 150,000 to 180,000 clones, around 80% found once. The sequencing sample was made of PBMCs. Receptors originate from a middle-aged woman in good health and CMV-seronegative.

The gene calls are TRBV10-1 and TRBJ1-1; maybe TRBD1 (6 bases). V was shortened by 4 bases and J by 1 base, with 7 bases between the two germline ends. The CDR3 consists of 13 residues. Per the germline V gene, CDR1 is WNHNN and CDR2 is SYGVQD (reference sequence). The DNA of the CDR3 is TGCGCCAGCAGTGGGGGACAGAACACTGAAGCTTTCTTT. Translation: CASSGGQNTEAFF.

The chain joins TRBV28 to TRBJ1-2; TRBD1 might be the D (6 bases). Per germline, CDR1 MDHEN and CDR2 SYDVKM. The CDR3 runs to 15 residues. Trimming took off 7 bases at V and 1 base at J, with 16 bases between the two ends. In nucleotides, the CDR3 is TGTGCCAGCACCAACGGGGGGCTGGGTAACTATGGCTACACCTTC. Amino acids: CASTNGGLGNYGYTF.

The J gene is TRBJ2-5, the V gene TRBV11-2; 9 bases line up with TRBD1. V was pared by 1 base and J by 5 bases, with 5 bases of the junction left unmatched. The CDR3 loop spans 15 amino acids. Germline CDR1 and CDR2: SGHAT and FQNNGV. In nucleotides, the CDR3 is TGTGCCAGCAGCTTAGTAACAGGGGGCGCCGAGACCCAGTACTTC. This sequence encodes CASSLVTGGAETQYF.

The chain combines TRBV18 with TRBJ1-2, with TRBD1 identical over 9 bases. The CDR3 length is 15 residues. V dropped 3 bases and J dropped 4; count of bases not matched to a gene: 6. CDR1 and CDR2 (germline): KGHSH, LQKENI. The CDR3 loop reads CASSPRDRAAYGYTF. DNA for the CDR3: TGTGCCAGCTCACCGAGGGACAGGGCCGCCTATGGCTACACCTTC.

The chain uses TRBV27 and TRBJ2-5; weak D call: TRBD2 (6 bases). The germline V gene encodes CDR1 MNHEY and CDR2 SMNVEV (reference sequence). This CDR3 contains 15 residues. V lost 5 bases to trimming and J lost 3 bases, with 16 bases between them. This chain's CDR3 is CASSAPVGGEETQYF. The CDR3 nucleotides read TGTGCCAGCAGTGCTCCCGTGGGGGGAGAAGAGACCCAGTACTTC.

The CDR3 here is CASSFLPIADPSTDTQYF. In DNA, the CDR3 is TGTGCCAGCAGTTTTCTCCCTATAGCGGACCCTAGCACAGATACGCAGTATTTT. The chain uses TRBV28 and TRBJ2-3; a possible D gene is TRBD2 (6 bases). Germline V CDR1 and CDR2: MDHEN, SYDVKM. The CDR3 runs to 18 residues. The V end lost 3 bases, the J end lost 0 bases, and 19 bases lay between the germline ends.

The V call is TRBV5-1, the J call TRBJ2-6; perhaps TRBD2 as D (6 bases). V was cut by 1 base and J by 1 base, with 18 bases left in between. Germline V CDR1 and CDR2: SGHRS, YFSETQ. This CDR3 spans 19 amino acids. The chain's CDR3 is CASSLYRRGPTSGANVLTF. The CDR3 nucleotides are TGCGCCAGCAGCTTGTATCGGCGGGGCCCAACTTCTGGGGCCAACGTCCTGACTTTC.

The chain employs TRBV5-6 and TRBJ2-1; 8 bases match TRBD1. Germline V gene lookup returns CDR1 SGHDT and CDR2 YYEEEE. The ends lost 4 bases at V and 4 bases at J; junction bases unmatched: 4. The CDR3 totals 14 residues. CDR3 sequence (DNA): TGTGCCAGCAGCGTGACAGGGGAATACAATGAGCAGTTCTTC. It translates to CASSVTGEYNEQFF.

This clone was observed a handful of times. The V call is TRBV10-3, the J call TRBJ1-1; D ambiguous. From germline, CDR1 is ENHRY and CDR2 SYGVKD. Trimming took off 6 bases at V and 6 bases at J, with 11 bases between the two ends. The CDR3 is made up of 12 amino acids. The CDR3 region has the DNA TGTGCCATCAGCAGTGATGGCTCTGAAGCTTTCTTT. Translation gives CAISSDGSEAFF.

The genes are TRBV2 and TRBJ1-2; tentative D call: TRBD1 (5 bases). The CDR3 loop spans 13 amino acids. The V gene lost 1 base and the J gene lost 5 bases, with 8 bases spanning the gap. Looked up from germline, CDR1 is SNHLY and CDR2 is FYNNEI. Written as DNA, the CDR3 is TGTGCCAGCAGTGAAGACAGGCTATATGGCTACACCTTC. It is translated as CASSEDRLYGYTF.

V and J are TRBV6-5 and TRBJ2-7; TRBD2 aligns across 7 bases. The CDR3 sequence is 12 residues long. J gave up 4 bases and V 6 bases, and 3 bases lay outside the gene matches. Germline assignment: CDR1 MNHEY and CDR2 SVGAGI. The CDR3 DNA reads TGTGCCAGCAGCCGGGACTATTACGAGCAGTACTTC. Encoded protein: CASSRDYYEQYF.

In its sample, this clone was seen many times. This chain joins TRBV6-1 and TRBJ1-5; 7 positions match TRBD1. Trimming removed 2 bases from V and 5 bases from J; junction bases left unmatched: 9. The CDR3 has 16 amino acids. Germline V CDR1 and CDR2: MNHNS, SASEGT. CDR3 coding DNA: TGTGCCAGCAGTGAATCAAACAGGGGTAAGGATCAGCCCCAGCATTTT. Its translation is CASSESNRGKDQPQHF.

J is TRBJ1-2 and V is TRBV7-9, with 10 bases fitting TRBD1. CDR3 length: 16 amino acids. From germline, CDR1 is SEHNR and CDR2 FQNEAQ (reference sequence). The V segment lost 7 bases and the J segment 6 bases; nucleotides outside the gene matches: 14. The CDR3 nucleotides are TGTGCCAGCACCTGGTACCGGGACAGGGGACTCAATGGCTACACCTTC. This translates into CASTWYRDRGLNGYTF.

The chain couples TRBV7-8 to TRBJ1-6; 7 nucleotides align to TRBD1. The junction had 6 bases not matched to a gene; V was cut back by 4 bases and J by 0 bases. The germline gives CDR1 SGHVS, CDR2 FQNEAQ. The CDR3 spans 17 residues. Here the CDR3 DNA reads TGTGCCAGCAGCTGGATGGGACAGAGCTCCTATAATTCACCCCTCCACTTT. The encoded protein is CASSWMGQSSYNSPLHF.

The J gene is TRBJ2-5, the V gene TRBV2, with 12 bases aligning to TRBD2. V dropped 6 bases and J dropped 1; count of bases not matched to a gene: 9. The CDR3 is 17 amino acids. Germline V lookup: CDR1 SNHLY, CDR2 FYNNEI. The CDR3 nucleotides are TGTGCCAGCAGCTTGCCCACTAGCGGGGGGCCCCAAGAGACCCAGTACTTC. Amino acid sequence: CASSLPTSGGPQETQYF.

The chain recombines TRBV7-8 with TRBJ1-5; 9 bases line up with TRBD1. Germline lookup yields CDR1 SGHVS and CDR2 FQNEAQ. The length of the CDR3 is 18 residues. With 2 bases clipped from V and 2 bases from J, the junction kept 10 bases outside the gene matches. This CDR3 is CASSLPSWGQGGNQPQHF. The CDR3 DNA is TGTGCCAGCAGCTTACCCTCGTGGGGACAGGGAGGCAATCAGCCCCAGCATTTT.

The J gene is TRBJ2-7, the V gene TRBV30; TRBD2 matches at 15 bases. The CDR3 is made up of 15 amino acids. Germline CDR1 is GTSNPN and CDR2 is SVGIG (reference sequence). J was trimmed by 7 bases and V by 4 bases; bases with no gene match: 8. DNA for the CDR3: TGTGCCTGGACCACCGGACTAGCGGGAGGGGAAGAGCAGTACTTC. It yields the protein CAWTTGLAGGEEQYF.

The V gene is TRBV6-6, the J gene TRBJ1-5; the D is unclear. Germline values: CDR1 MNHNY, CDR2 SVGAGI (reference sequence). The V gene lost 7 bases and the J gene lost 2 bases, with 18 bases spanning the gap. There are 16 residues in the CDR3. CDR3 sequence: CASISSKEVGNQPQHF. The CDR3 nucleotides read TGTGCCAGCATCTCGTCGAAGGAGGTGGGCAATCAGCCCCAGCATTTT.

The chain couples TRBV19 to TRBJ2-2; TRBD2 aligns across 11 bases. The germline CDR1 and CDR2 sequences are LNHDA and SQIVND (reference sequence). J was trimmed by 1 base and V by 6 bases; bases with no gene match: 4. The length of the CDR3 is 16 residues. CDR3: CASSLTSGKNTGELFF. The CDR3 DNA follows: TGTGCCAGTAGCCTGACTAGCGGGAAGAACACCGGGGAGCTGTTTTTT.